A selection of T cell receptor beta chains follows, all from one sample in a study of blood T cells in healthy people across ages. TCRdb fed the 5' RACE reads into MiXCR, producing one record per CDR3 protein. The profile shows 550,000 to 750,000 distinct CDR3 sequences, around 20% of them singletons. The sample was blood. The receptors stem from a man between 65 and 80 years old in good health. CDR3s leave out the opening cysteine and the closing phenylalanine or tryptophan.

V: TRBV6-1
J: TRBJ2-5
CDR3: ASIRAPGTKETQY

V: TRBV28
J: TRBJ1-2
CDR3: ASSWGANYGYT

V: TRBV3-1
J: TRBJ2-2
CDR3: ASSSRTGGSTGELF

V: TRBV3-1
J: TRBJ2-7
CDR3: ASSQVRDSSYEQY

V: TRBV12-3/TRBV12-4
J: TRBJ2-5
CDR3: ASSFQVSVQETQY

V: TRBV10-1
J: -
CDR3: ASSESLGGRLETQY

V: TRBV12-3/TRBV12-4
J: TRBJ2-4
CDR3: ASSSTGPRETAKNIQY

V: TRBV7-2
J: TRBJ2-7
CDR3: ASGQGGAQQY

V: TRBV12-3/TRBV12-4
J: TRBJ1-4
CDR3: ASSLTGGSANEKLF

V: TRBV28
J: TRBJ2-7
CDR3: ASSLSRVEQY

V: TRBV10-3
J: -
CDR3: AISDRRFCEQY

V: TRBV7-9
J: TRBJ2-5
CDR3: ASSSQGEETQY

V: TRBV6-1
J: TRBJ2-7
CDR3: ASSEPAGKTYEQY

V: TRBV10-3
J: -
CDR3: AISESGASGTLGHEQF

V: TRBV9
J: TRBJ1-2
CDR3: ASSVRPGQGYGYT

V: TRBV20-1
J: TRBJ2-1
CDR3: SASPGRWGNEQF

V: TRBV5-1
J: TRBJ1-1
CDR3: ASSLVGQTEAF

V: TRBV29-1
J: TRBJ1-4
CDR3: SGRDNNEKLF

V: TRBV9
J: TRBJ1-5
CDR3: ASSVETDLLNQPQH

V: TRBV4-1
J: TRBJ2-1
CDR3: ASSRLSKEDEQF

V: TRBV12-3/TRBV12-4
J: TRBJ2-1
CDR3: ASSPDGFYNEQF

V: TRBV20-1
J: TRBJ2-2
CDR3: SARDRGVRGAGELF

V: TRBV29-1
J: TRBJ2-1
CDR3: SALSRTGYNEQF

V: TRBV30
J: TRBJ2-3
CDR3: AWSFTGTPSTDTQY

V: TRBV7-9
J: TRBJ1-4
CDR3: ASSSEGAGNEKLF

V: TRBV15
J: TRBJ1-4
CDR3: ATSRLLQGSNEKLF

V: TRBV6-5
J: TRBJ2-7
CDR3: ASSYAFGTSGEYEQY

V: TRBV4-3
J: TRBJ2-1
CDR3: ASSQVPSSYNEQF

V: TRBV5-5
J: TRBJ2-2
CDR3: ASSPDTGDTGELF

V: TRBV4-3
J: TRBJ2-1
CDR3: ASSHGSGRSYNEQF

V: TRBV5-1
J: TRBJ1-1
CDR3: ASSEPGTGDRRAF

V: TRBV4-1
J: TRBJ2-5
CDR3: ASRPKTGGDETQY

V: TRBV27
J: TRBJ1-6
CDR3: ASRRGQGTYNSPLH

V: TRBV3-1
J: TRBJ2-2
CDR3: ASTHGGANTGELF

V: TRBV4-2
J: TRBJ1-5
CDR3: ASSQVRFSNQPQH

V: TRBV10-3
J: TRBJ2-2
CDR3: ATGVVANTGELF

V: TRBV14
J: -
CDR3: ASSHAGRYNEQF

V: TRBV20-1
J: -
CDR3: SAKEGSYEQY

V: TRBV4-1
J: TRBJ2-7
CDR3: ASSPSGTVINYEQY

V: TRBV9
J: TRBJ2-3
CDR3: ASSPHPTSGGADTQY

V: TRBV12-3/TRBV12-4
J: TRBJ1-5
CDR3: ASGPREWNQPQH

V: TRBV29-1
J: TRBJ2-1
CDR3: SAIKGMNEQF

V: TRBV5-1
J: TRBJ1-2
CDR3: ASSLDGGPYYGYT

V: TRBV20-1
J: TRBJ2-2
CDR3: SAPERENTGELF

V: TRBV6-6
J: -
CDR3: ASSFGGRTGGYEQY

V: TRBV28
J: TRBJ2-7
CDR3: ASSTQEGRYEQY

V: TRBV10-3
J: TRBJ2-7
CDR3: AISESKQGSSYEQY

V: TRBV7-8
J: TRBJ2-1
CDR3: ASSLLRGEDNEQF

V: TRBV2
J: TRBJ1-6
CDR3: ASSSIRDINNSPLH

V: TRBV18
J: TRBJ1-2
CDR3: ASSPKGGGGYT

V: TRBV27
J: TRBJ2-5
CDR3: ASSLSGVAGRRETQY

V: TRBV6-5
J: TRBJ2-7
CDR3: ASRDRTFGEQY

V: TRBV2
J: TRBJ1-2
CDR3: ASTLRGGYT